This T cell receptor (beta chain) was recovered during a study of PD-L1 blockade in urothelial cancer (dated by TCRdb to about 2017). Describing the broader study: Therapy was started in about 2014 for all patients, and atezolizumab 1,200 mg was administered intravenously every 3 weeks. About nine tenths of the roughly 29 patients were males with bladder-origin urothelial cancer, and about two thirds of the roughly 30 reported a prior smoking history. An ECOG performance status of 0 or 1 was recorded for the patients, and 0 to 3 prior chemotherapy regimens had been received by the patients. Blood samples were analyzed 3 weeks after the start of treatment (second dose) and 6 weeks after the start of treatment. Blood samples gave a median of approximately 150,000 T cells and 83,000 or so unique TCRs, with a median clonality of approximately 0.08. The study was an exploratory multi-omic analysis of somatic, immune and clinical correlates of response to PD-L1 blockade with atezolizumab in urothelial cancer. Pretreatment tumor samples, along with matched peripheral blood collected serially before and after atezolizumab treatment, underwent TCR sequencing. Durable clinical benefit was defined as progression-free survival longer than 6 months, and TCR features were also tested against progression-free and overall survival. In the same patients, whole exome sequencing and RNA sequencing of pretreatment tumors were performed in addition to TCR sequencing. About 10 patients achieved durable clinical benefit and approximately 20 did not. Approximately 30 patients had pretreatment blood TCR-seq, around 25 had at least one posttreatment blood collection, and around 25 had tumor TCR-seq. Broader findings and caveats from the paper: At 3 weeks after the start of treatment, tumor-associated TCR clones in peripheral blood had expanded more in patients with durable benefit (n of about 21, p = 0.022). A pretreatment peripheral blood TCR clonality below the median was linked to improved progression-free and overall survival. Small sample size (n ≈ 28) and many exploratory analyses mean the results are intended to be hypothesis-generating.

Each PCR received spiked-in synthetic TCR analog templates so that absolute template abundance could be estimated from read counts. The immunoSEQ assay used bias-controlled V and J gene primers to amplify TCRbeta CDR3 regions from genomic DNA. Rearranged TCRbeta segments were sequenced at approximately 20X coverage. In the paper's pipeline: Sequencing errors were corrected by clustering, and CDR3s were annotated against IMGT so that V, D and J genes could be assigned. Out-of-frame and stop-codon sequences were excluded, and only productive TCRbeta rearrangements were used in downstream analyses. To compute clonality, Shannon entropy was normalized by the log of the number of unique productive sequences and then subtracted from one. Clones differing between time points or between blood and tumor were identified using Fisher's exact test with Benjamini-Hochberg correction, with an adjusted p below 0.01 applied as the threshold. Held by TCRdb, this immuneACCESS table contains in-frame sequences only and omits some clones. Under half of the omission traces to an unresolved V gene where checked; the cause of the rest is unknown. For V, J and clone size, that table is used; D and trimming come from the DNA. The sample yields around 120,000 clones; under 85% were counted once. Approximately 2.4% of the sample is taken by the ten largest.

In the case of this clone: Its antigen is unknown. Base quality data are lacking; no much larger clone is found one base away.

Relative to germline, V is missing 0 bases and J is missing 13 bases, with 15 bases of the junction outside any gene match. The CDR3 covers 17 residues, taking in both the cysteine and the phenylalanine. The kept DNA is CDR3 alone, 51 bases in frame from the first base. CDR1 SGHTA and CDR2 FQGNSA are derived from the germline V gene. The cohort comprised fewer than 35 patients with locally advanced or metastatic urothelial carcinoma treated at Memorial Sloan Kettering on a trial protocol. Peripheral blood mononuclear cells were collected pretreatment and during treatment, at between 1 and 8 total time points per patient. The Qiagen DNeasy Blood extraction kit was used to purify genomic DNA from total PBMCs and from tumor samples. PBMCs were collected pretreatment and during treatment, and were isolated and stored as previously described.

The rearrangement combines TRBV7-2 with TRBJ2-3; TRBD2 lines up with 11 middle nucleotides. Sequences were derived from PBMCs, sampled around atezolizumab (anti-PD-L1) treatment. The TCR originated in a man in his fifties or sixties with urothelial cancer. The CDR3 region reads CASSLASTSGGRYAKYF. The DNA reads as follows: TGTGCCAGCAGCTTAGCCTCCACTAGCGGGGGCAGATACGCGAAGTATTTT.